This record covers a single T cell receptor (beta chain). TCRdb called the 5' RACE reads again in MiXCR, with one record for every CDR3 protein. The sample has about 470,000 distinct CDR3 sequences, 20% to 25% seen once. The sample comes from a study of identical twins. V was shortened by 3 bases and J by 5 bases, with 11 bases between the two germline ends. From germline, CDR1 is DFQATT and CDR2 SNEGSKA (reference sequence). This CDR3 has 12 amino acids. These data were likewise used in another study, on T cells expressing NK-cell markers. As that report states: The study found dominant NKG2C+ clonotypes at roughly 1.0-7.0% of CD8+ T cells in roughly six donors.

The sequence was collected from a young woman in good health. Source material: CD4+ T cells sorted from blood. V gene TRBV20-1 combines with J gene TRBJ2-7; D possibly corresponds to TRBD1 (6 bases). DNA for the CDR3: TGCAGTGCTAGGAGGGACATCAACGAGCAGTACTTC. Protein sequence: CSARRDINEQYF.